The 4 T cell receptor beta chains listed next were all sequenced from one sample in a study of T cells in Graves' hyperthyroidism and ophthalmopathy. Amplification of TCR beta CDR3 regions was performed using RNA transcripts as template. HTBI primers were used for first-round RT-PCR of the TCR CDR3. TCRdb independently ran MiXCR on the multiplex PCR reads; one entry per CDR3 protein. The sample holds fewer than 800,000 distinct CDR3 sequences, 16% seen once. The specimen was blood. Receptors originate from a man between 18 and 35 years old with Graves' hyperthyroidism.

Ten or more counts support this clonotype. The chain uses TRBV28 and TRBJ2-7, with unresolved D. V dropped 6 bases and J dropped 5 bases, with 26 bases sitting between them. This CDR3 has 17 residues. Per germline, CDR1 MDHEN and CDR2 SYDVKM. In nucleotides, the CDR3 is TGTGCCAGCAGCACCCACGGACCGACCGTACCTCTGGACGAGCAGTACTTC. Translation: CASSTHGPTVPLDEQYF.

This clonotype was seen repeatedly, ten times or more. The chain links TRBV28 to TRBJ2-7; 13 bases align to TRBD2. CDR1 is MDHEN, CDR2 SYDVKM, per germline. This CDR3 contains 13 residues. J lost 4 bases, V lost 11 bases, and 5 bases had no gene match. The CDR3 is CAVLLAGGYEQYF. In DNA, the CDR3 is TGTGCCGTACTACTAGCGGGAGGGTACGAGCAGTACTTC.

The V gene is TRBV24-1, the J gene TRBJ1-1; D call uncertain. The ends were cut back, 5 bases at V and 0 bases at J, with 12 bases in the middle. Germline CDR1 and CDR2: KGHDR and SFDVKD. The CDR3 runs 15 residues. The CDR3 protein is CATSARPPLNTEAFF. The CDR3 DNA is TGTGCCACCAGTGCACGGCCCCCTTTGAACACTGAAGCTTTCTTT.

V usage is TRBV5-5 and J usage is TRBJ1-4, with a weak D call TRBD1 (5 bases). This CDR3 has 17 residues. Germline CDR1 reads SGHKS; CDR2 reads YYEKEE (reference sequence). V lost 5 bases and J 4 bases, leaving 21 bases between the germline ends. Here the CDR3 DNA reads TGTGCCAGCAGGTGCAGGTCCCCAAGGGGCCTTAATGAAAAACTGTTTTTT. This translates into CASRCRSPRGLNEKLFF.